Listed here are 32 T cell receptor beta chains from one sample, sequenced in a study of blood T cell repertoires in COVID-19. Assay: immunoSEQ multiplex PCR; the TCRdb copy retains only in-frame clones and omits some. Among some 250,000 clones listed, around 81% were seen once. Sequenced sample: peripheral blood. These receptors all stem from a woman aged 55-69 years with active or convalescent COVID-19.

V and J are TRBV15 and TRBJ1-6; TRBD1 agrees at 8 bases. V lost 0 bases and J lost 4; bases outside the gene matches: 2. Germline-derived CDR1 and CDR2 are LNHNV and YYDKDF (reference sequence). This CDR3 comprises 16 residues. CDR3 DNA: TGTGCCACCAGCAGAGATCGGACAGGGTATAATTCACCCCTCCACTTT. Translation: CATSRDRTGYNSPLHF.

This chain uses TRBV5-6 with TRBJ1-6; possibly TRBD1 for D (6 bases). This CDR3 comprises 15 residues. Looked up from germline, CDR1 is SGHDT and CDR2 is YYEEEE. V was trimmed by 2 bases and J by 7 bases, leaving 13 bases between them. The CDR3 region is CASSLPSGQNSPLHF. CDR3 in DNA: TGTGCCAGCAGCTTACCGTCAGGACAGAATTCACCCCTCCACTTT.

The J gene is TRBJ2-2, the V gene TRBV5-1; no definite D call. This CDR3 is built from 17 residues. Trimming pared 1 base from V and 2 bases from J, leaving 15 bases between. Germline CDR1 is SGHRS and CDR2 is YFSETQ. The CDR3 nucleotides are TGCGCCAGCAGCTTGTTGAATTTCCGGAGTAACACCGGGGAGCTGTTTTTT. Translation gives CASSLLNFRSNTGELFF.

V usage is TRBV7-2 and J usage is TRBJ2-7; TRBD1 matches at 9 bases. The CDR3 contains 15 residues. The V and J ends lost 5 bases and 2 bases, in that order; junction bases with no gene match: 7. Germline lookup yields CDR1 SGHTA and CDR2 FQGNSA. The CDR3 sequence: CASSLSGQGPYEQYF. The CDR3 DNA is TGTGCCAGCAGCCTGTCGGGACAGGGACCCTACGAGCAGTACTTC.

The chain couples TRBV5-1 to TRBJ2-3, with a tentative D call TRBD2 (6 bases). The germline V and J ends were trimmed by 1 base and 5 bases, with 11 bases remaining between them. CDR3 length: 14 amino acids. CDR1 and CDR2 (germline): SGHRS, YFSETQ. The CDR3 nucleotides read TGCGCCAGCAGCTTGATCCCTAGCGAAGATACGCAGTATTTT. Amino acid sequence: CASSLIPSEDTQYF.

The gene calls are TRBV25-1 and TRBJ1-6; tentatively, D is TRBD1 (6 bases). The CDR3 consists of 17 residues. Trimming removed 6 bases at V and 6 bases at J, with 21 bases between. From germline, CDR1 is MGHDK and CDR2 SYGVNS. The CDR3 nucleotides are TGTGCCAGCAGCTCAGGACAGCTCACTCGTGGTAATTCACCCCTCCACTTT. Protein: CASSSGQLTRGNSPLHF.

The table lists this clone with a count of one. The chain uses TRBV2 and TRBJ1-2; a possible D gene is TRBD1 (5 bases). CDR1 and CDR2 from the germline V gene are SNHLY and FYNNEI. Between the trimmed V and J ends, which lost 8 bases and 0 bases, there was a span of 10 bases. The CDR3 is made up of 13 amino acids. CDR3 DNA: TGTGCCAGCCTAGGGGTCTCTAACTATGGCTACACCTTC. Protein sequence: CASLGVSNYGYTF. The full variable domain, its missing parts supplied by reference TRBV2 and TRBJ1-2, is EPEVTQTPSHQVTQMGQEVILRCVPISNHLYFYWYRQILGQKVEFLVSFYNNEISEKSEIFDDQFSVERPDGSNFTLKIRSTKLEDSAMYFCASLGVSNYGYTFGSGTRLTVV.

V is TRBV9 and J is TRBJ2-7, with 14 bases matching TRBD2. The CDR3 extends over 16 amino acids. Per the germline V gene, CDR1 is SGDLS and CDR2 is YYNGEE. Trimming took 3 bases from V and 2 from J; bases not matched to a gene: 4. The CDR3 reads CASSGGLAGDPYEQYF. For the CDR3, the DNA is TGTGCCAGCAGCGGGGGACTAGCGGGGGATCCCTACGAGCAGTACTTC.

The chain links TRBV18 to TRBJ2-5, with unresolved D. CDR1 is KGHSH, CDR2 LQKENI, per germline. V lost 2 bases and J 5 bases, leaving 9 bases between the germline ends. This CDR3 is 13 amino acids long. This CDR3 reads CASSPWALETQYF. In DNA form, the CDR3 reads TGTGCCAGCTCACCATGGGCCCTCGAGACCCAGTACTTC.

This chain uses TRBV7-8 with TRBJ1-1; D is uncertain. The CDR3 is 14 amino acids. V lost 2 bases and J 1 base, leaving 8 bases between the germline ends. In germline, CDR1 is SGHVS, CDR2 FQNEAQ. CDR3 sequence (DNA): TGTGCCAGCAGCTTATCTAGAACGAACACTGAAGCTTTCTTT. Residues: CASSLSRTNTEAFF.

The V and J genes are TRBV5-1 and TRBJ2-5; a possible D gene is TRBD1 (5 bases). CDR3 size: 15 residues. CDR1 is SGHRS, CDR2 YFSETQ, per germline. Trimming shortened V by 0 bases and J by 2 bases, and 11 bases separated the two germline ends. CDR3 amino acids: CASSLAGAAQETQYF. The CDR3 nucleotides read TGCGCCAGCAGCTTGGCTGGGGCAGCTCAAGAGACCCAGTACTTC.

This clone was found once. The genes are TRBV5-1 and TRBJ2-1, with 15 nucleotides matching TRBD2. This CDR3 has 18 residues. Germline CDR1 and CDR2: SGHRS and YFSETQ. Germline trimming cut 0 bases from V and 3 bases from J; bases unmatched to any gene: 4. The DNA of the CDR3 is TGCGCCAGCAGCTTGGGGACTAGCGGGGGGGCCTTCTACAATGAGCAGTTCTTC. This sequence encodes CASSLGTSGGAFYNEQFF.

This rearrangement joins TRBV20-1 to TRBJ2-3; 10 bases are shared with TRBD2. CDR3 length: 17 amino acids. Unmatched junction bases numbered 9, after V lost 3 bases and J lost 0 bases. The germline gives CDR1 DFQATT, CDR2 SNEGSKA (reference sequence). The DNA for the CDR3 is TGCAGTGCTAGTAGGGCTAGCGGGGGTGCTAGCACAGATACGCAGTATTTT. This gives the protein CSASRASGGASTDTQYF.

V usage is TRBV11-2 and J usage is TRBJ2-2, with TRBD1 as a possible D gene (5 bases). Germline values: CDR1 SGHAT, CDR2 FQNNGV. V gave up 5 bases and J gave up 5 bases, with 12 bases separating them. The CDR3 loop spans 14 amino acids. The DNA for the CDR3 is TGTGCCAGCAGCCGGCCGCCAGGGACCGGGGAGCTGTTTTTT. Translating gives CASSRPPGTGELFF.

DNA of the CDR3: TGTGCCAGCAGCTTGGGGTCGTGGGGACAGCTCCTAAACTATGGCTACACCTTC. Translated, it gives CASSLGSWGQLLNYGYTF. V usage is TRBV5-6 and J usage is TRBJ1-2, with 7 positions matching TRBD1. J lost 2 bases, V lost 0 bases, and 13 bases had no gene match. CDR3 length equals 18 residues. Looked up from germline, CDR1 is SGHDT and CDR2 is YYEEEE.

This clone was seen repeatedly, ten times or more. This chain connects TRBV4-1 to TRBJ1-4, with 9 bases fitting TRBD1. The germline V gene encodes CDR1 MGHRA and CDR2 YSYEKL. Trimming removed 0 bases from V and 12 bases from J; junction bases left unmatched: 14. The CDR3 is made up of 17 amino acids. This CDR3 is CASSQENPGQGGWELFF. CDR3 nucleotides: TGCGCCAGCAGCCAAGAAAATCCGGGACAGGGCGGTTGGGAACTGTTTTTT.

J is TRBJ2-3 and V is TRBV7-2, with 8 bases aligning to TRBD2. The CDR3 covers 16 residues. J gave up 3 bases and V 0 bases, and 5 bases lay outside the gene matches. Germline CDR1 is SGHTA and CDR2 is FQGNSA. The CDR3 bases are TGTGCCAGCAGCTTAGCTTCGACTAGCGCGACAGATACGCAGTATTTT. Amino acid sequence: CASSLASTSATDTQYF.

This clone is a singleton in its sample. The gene calls are TRBV6-5 and TRBJ2-3, with TRBD2 identical over 9 bases. The CDR3 length is 15 residues. The V segment lost 2 bases and the J segment 1 base; nucleotides outside the gene matches: 1. Germline V gene sequence: CDR1 MNHEY, CDR2 SVGAGI. In DNA, the CDR3 is TGTGCCAGCAGTTACGTAGCGGGGGGCACAGATACGCAGTATTTT. Protein: CASSYVAGGTDTQYF.

This clone was counted between two and nine times. The sample holds other DNA sequences that translate to the same CDR3. DNA of the CDR3: TGTGCCAGCAGCGTTGGGACAGTAAATGAAAAACTGTTTTTT. This translates into CASSVGTVNEKLFF. V is TRBV9 and J is TRBJ1-4; TRBD1 agrees at 7 bases. CDR3 size: 14 residues. Germline values: CDR1 SGDLS, CDR2 YYNGEE. The J segment lost 5 bases and the V segment lost 2 bases, leaving 3 bases of the junction unmatched.

In its sample, this clone was seen many times. This rearrangement joins TRBV6-2 or TRBV6-3 to TRBJ2-7; D is unclear. V lost 2 bases, J lost 6 bases, and 11 bases lay in between. This CDR3 has 13 residues. Germline V lookup: CDR1 MNHEY, CDR2 SVGEGT. This CDR3 reads CASSYLGRREQYF. As DNA, the CDR3 is TGTGCCAGCAGTTACCTGGGCAGGCGCGAGCAGTACTTC.

The V gene is TRBV7-3, the J gene TRBJ2-1; TRBD2 matches 8 bases. The V gene's germline CDR1 is SGHTA and CDR2 FQGTGA. V lost 5 bases to trimming and J lost 5 bases; unmatched junction nucleotides: 11. The CDR3 is made up of 16 amino acids. The DNA for the CDR3 is TGTGCCAGCAGCCTGATCGGGGGGGCGGACAACAATGAGCAGTTCTTC. It specifies CASSLIGGADNNEQFF.

V gene TRBV7-2 combines with J gene TRBJ2-1; TRBD2 matches 7 bases. The CDR3 spans 14 residues. The V segment lost 2 bases and the J segment 13 bases; nucleotides outside the gene matches: 11. Germline V gene data show CDR1 as SGHTA and CDR2 as FQGNSA. CDR3 amino acids: CASSLLGTGGGQFF. The CDR3 coding sequence is TGTGCCAGCAGCTTACTTGGAACGGGGGGAGGACAGTTCTTC.

The chain employs TRBV18 and TRBJ2-3, with D possibly TRBD1 on 6 matching bases. Germline V gives CDR1 KGHSH, CDR2 LQKENI. This CDR3 has 16 residues. Deletions cut 6 bases from V and 0 bases from J, with 16 bases between. The CDR3 reads CASSRTDLTSTDTQYF. CDR3 bases: TGTGCCAGCTCCCGGACAGACCTAACTAGCACAGATACGCAGTATTTT.

This chain uses TRBV5-1 with TRBJ1-6; the D is unclear. The V end lost 1 base, the J end lost 4 bases, and 9 bases lay between the germline ends. CDR3 size: 15 residues. Germline values: CDR1 SGHRS, CDR2 YFSETQ. The chain's CDR3 is CASSLTGGYNSPLHF. CDR3 in DNA: TGCGCCAGCAGCTTGACTGGAGGATATAATTCACCCCTCCACTTT.

The sample holds a few counts of this clone. V and J are TRBV5-6 and TRBJ1-6, with D possibly TRBD1 on 6 matching bases. The CDR3 contains 14 residues. Trimming shortened V by 4 bases and J by 8 bases, and 13 bases separated the two germline ends. Germline CDR1 reads SGHDT; CDR2 reads YYEEEE. The CDR3 reads CASSHYRADSPLHF. CDR3 sequence (DNA): TGTGCCAGCAGCCACTACAGGGCCGATTCACCCCTCCACTTT.

Turning to this clone: It is unclear where the CDR3 begins or ends on the DNA, so no DNA is shown, and the CDR3 is as TCRdb lists it. The chain employs TRBV27 and TRBJ2-7; the listed D gene, TRBD1, was not tested against the DNA. The CDR3 sequence runs 14 residues, both termini included. Looked up from germline, CDR1 is MNHEY and CDR2 is SMNVEV (reference sequence). The chain's CDR3 is CASSSSGQTYEQYF.

The genes are TRBV6-2 or TRBV6-3 and TRBJ2-5; D may be TRBD1 (6 bases). V lost 5 bases to trimming and J lost 2 bases, with 12 bases between them. CDR3 size: 14 residues. Germline lookup yields CDR1 MNHEY and CDR2 SVGEGT. The CDR3, as DNA: TGTGCCAGCAGTGCGACAGGCCGACAAGAGACCCAGTACTTC. Amino acid sequence: CASSATGRQETQYF.

The gene calls are TRBV10-2 and TRBJ1-2; 9 bases map to TRBD1. The CDR3 totals 13 residues. The V gene's germline CDR1 is WSHSY and CDR2 SAAADI. V gave up 6 bases and J gave up 4 bases; unmatched junction bases: 3. CDR3 nucleotide sequence: TGCGCCAGCAGCCCACAGGGGGCCTATGGCTACACCTTC. This gives the protein CASSPQGAYGYTF.

A single count supports this clone. J is TRBJ1-3 and V is TRBV9; 8 bases are shared with TRBD1. Germline-derived CDR1 and CDR2 are SGDLS and YYNGEE. This CDR3 is built from 16 residues. With V trimmed by 3 bases and J by 0 bases, 5 bases remained unmatched. The CDR3 region is CASSARTGSSGNTIYF. The CDR3 coding sequence is TGTGCCAGCAGCGCCCGGACAGGGAGCTCTGGAAACACCATATATTTT.

At least ten counts were recorded for this clone. This chain links TRBV11-3 with TRBJ2-7, with 10 bases aligning to TRBD1. V was clipped by 3 bases and J by 5 bases; unmatched bases: 7. The CDR3 length is 15 residues. Germline V gene data show CDR1 as SGHNT and CDR2 as YENEEA. CDR3: CASSLGSGQGNEQYF. The CDR3 nucleotides read TGTGCCAGCAGCTTGGGCTCGGGACAGGGGAACGAGCAGTACTTC. Drawing the rest from reference TRBV11-3 and TRBJ2-7, the complete variable domain is EAGVVQSPRYKIIEKKQPVAFWCNPISGHNTLYWYLQNLGQGPELLIRYENEEAVDDSQLPKDRFSAERLKGVDSTLKIQPAELGDSAVYLCASSLGSGQGNEQYFGPGTRLTVT.

This clone turned up a few times. The gene calls are TRBV12-5 and TRBJ2-5, with D maybe TRBD2 (6 bases). The CDR3 runs to 15 residues. V was shortened by 4 bases and J by 5 bases, with 17 bases between the two germline ends. Germline lookup yields CDR1 LGHNT and CDR2 FRNRAP. Here the CDR3 reads CASGSGGGSGETQYF. The CDR3 DNA is TGTGCTAGTGGTTCAGGTGGAGGGTCGGGGGAGACCCAGTACTTC.

V is TRBV5-1 and J is TRBJ1-3; D is unresolved. V gave up 4 bases and J gave up 2 bases, with 16 bases separating them. The germline gives CDR1 SGHRS, CDR2 YFSETQ. The CDR3 totals 16 residues. The CDR3 nucleotides are TGCGCCAGCAGCCGAGGGTGGCAGGAGACTGGAAACACCATATATTTT. It is translated as CASSRGWQETGNTIYF.